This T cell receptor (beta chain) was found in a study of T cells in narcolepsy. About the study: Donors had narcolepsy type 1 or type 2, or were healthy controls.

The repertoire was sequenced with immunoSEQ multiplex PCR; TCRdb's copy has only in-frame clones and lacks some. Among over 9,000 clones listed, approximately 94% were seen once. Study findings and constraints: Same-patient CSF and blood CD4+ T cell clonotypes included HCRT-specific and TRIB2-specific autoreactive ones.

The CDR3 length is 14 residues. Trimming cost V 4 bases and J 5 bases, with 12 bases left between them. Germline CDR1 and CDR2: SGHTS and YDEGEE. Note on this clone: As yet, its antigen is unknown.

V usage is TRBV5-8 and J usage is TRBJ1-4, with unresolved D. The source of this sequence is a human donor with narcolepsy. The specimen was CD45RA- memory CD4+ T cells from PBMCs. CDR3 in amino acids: CASSRRRNNEKLFF. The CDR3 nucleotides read TGTGCCAGCAGCCGACGGAGGAACAATGAAAAACTGTTTTTT.